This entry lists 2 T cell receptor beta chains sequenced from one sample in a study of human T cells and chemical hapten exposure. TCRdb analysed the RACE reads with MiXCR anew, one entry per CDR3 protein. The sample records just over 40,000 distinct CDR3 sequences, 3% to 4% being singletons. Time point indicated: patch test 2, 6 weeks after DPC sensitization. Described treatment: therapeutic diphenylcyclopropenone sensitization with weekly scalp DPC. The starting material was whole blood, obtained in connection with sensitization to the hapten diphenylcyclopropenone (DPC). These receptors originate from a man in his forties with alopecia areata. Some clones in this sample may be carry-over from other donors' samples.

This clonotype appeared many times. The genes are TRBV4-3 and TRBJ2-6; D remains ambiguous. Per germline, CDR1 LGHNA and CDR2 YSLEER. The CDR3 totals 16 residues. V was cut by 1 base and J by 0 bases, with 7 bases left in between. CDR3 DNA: TGCGCCAGCAGCCAAGCGGGTAACTCTGGGGCCAACGTCCTGACTTTC. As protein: CASSQAGNSGANVLTF.

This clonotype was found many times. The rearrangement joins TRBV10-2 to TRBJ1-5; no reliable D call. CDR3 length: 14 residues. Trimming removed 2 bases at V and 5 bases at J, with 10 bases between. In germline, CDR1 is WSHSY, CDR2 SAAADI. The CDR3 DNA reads TGCGCCAGCAGTGAGGGGGATGGGTATCAGCCCCAGCATTTT. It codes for CASSEGDGYQPQHF.